This TCR beta chain originates from a study of cytomegalovirus exposure and HLA in healthy donors. Study-wide points: Rare TCR sequences dominated, though some public TCRs recurred in many donors.

60 Vbeta and 13 Jbeta primers were used in PCR. Some clones are missing from TCRdb's copy, which holds only in-frame ones; the method was immunoSEQ multiplex PCR. This table holds tens of thousands of clones. Details on this clone: Its antigen is undetermined.

Sequencing was done on a sample of PBMCs. The sequence was collected from a man in his forties or fifties in good health and CMV-seropositive.

CDR3 loop: CASSSTGPGNTEAFF. The CDR3 coding sequence is TGTGCCAGCTCATCGACAGGGCCGGGGAACACTGAAGCTTTCTTT. The rearrangement links TRBV18 to TRBJ1-1; 7 bases agree with TRBD1. The germline V gene has CDR1 KGHSH and CDR2 LQKENI. The CDR3 consists of 15 residues. The J segment lost 1 base and the V segment lost 5 bases, leaving 7 bases of the junction unmatched.